This is a list of T cell receptor beta chains from one sample in a study of vaccination and CD4 T cells after COVID-19. TCRdb passed the PCR reads through MiXCR, listing each CDR3 protein once. The profile shows around 20,000 distinct CDR3 sequences, about 42% of them singletons. These receptors' targets are unknown. Sample: CD4+ T cells from blood, cultured in vitro, taken before SARS-CoV-2 vaccination. The receptors were gathered from a human donor who received a COVID-19 vaccine. The CDR3 runs from the conserved cysteine through the conserved F or W. D genes are given only for firm matches. The size entry is marked missing in some rows and otherwise reads once, few, many or a size class.

TRBD1	-	TRBV7-6	TRBJ2-6	TGTGCCAGCAGCCGACGGGACAGGGGCGAAATTGGGGCCAACGTCCTGACTTTC	CASSRRDRGEIGANVLTF
TRBD1	once	TRBV12-3/TRBV12-4	TRBJ2-7	TGTGCCAGCAGTTTTCGACAGGGTACCTACGAGCAGTACTTC	CASSFRQGTYEQYF
-	few	TRBV7-2	TRBJ1-6	TGTGCCAGCAGCTTGTCTCCCCGCTATAATTCACCCCTCCACTTT	CASSLSPRYNSPLHF
-	-	TRBV7-8	TRBJ2-7	TGTGCCAGCAGCTTCGTTAATCCCAGGGACTACGAGCAGTACTTC	CASSFVNPRDYEQYF
TRBD1	few	TRBV6-5	TRBJ1-6	TGTGCCAGCAGTTACGGGACAGGCGACTCACCCCTCCACTTT	CASSYGTGDSPLHF
-	once	TRBV5-1	TRBJ2-7	TGCGCCAGCAGCTGGACCGTAAGCTCCTACGAGCAGTACTTC	CASSWTVSSYEQYF
-	few	TRBV7-6	TRBJ2-1	TGTGCCAGCAGTCAACCGGGACGGAACAATGAGCAGTTCTTC	CASSQPGRNNEQFF
-	-	TRBV6-1	TRBJ2-1	TGTGCCACCCTTTTCCCCAATGAGCAGTTCTTC	CATLFPNEQFF
-	-	TRBV6-1	TRBJ1-5	TGTGCCAGCAGAAAAACAGAACTTAATAGCAATCAGCCCCAGCATTTT	CASRKTELNSNQPQHF
TRBD1	once	TRBV5-1	TRBJ1-2	TGCGCCAGCAGCTTGGTTTCTGGCAGGGGGAACTATGGCTACACCTTC	CASSLVSGRGNYGYTF
-	-	TRBV12-3/TRBV12-4	TRBJ1-1	TGTGCCAGCAGTTTACAGGGGAACACTGAAGCTTTCTTT	CASSLQGNTEAFF
-	few	TRBV5-4	TRBJ2-3	TGTGCCAGCAGCTTGGACAGTACCACAGATACGCAGTATTTT	CASSLDSTTDTQYF
TRBD1	-	TRBV20-1	TRBJ1-5	TGCAGTGCTAGGGCACAGGGGGTTCAGCCCCAGCATTTT	CSARAQGVQPQHF
TRBD1	few	TRBV20-1	TRBJ1-2	TGCAGCGTCCTGACAGGGGATTCCTATGGCTACACCTTC	CSVLTGDSYGYTF
-	-	TRBV6-1	TRBJ2-7	TGTGCCAGCAGTGAACGCTACGAGCAGTACTTC	CASSERYEQYF
TRBD1	-	TRBV5-1	TRBJ1-2	TGCGCCAGCAGCTTAGGGACAGCTCTCTATGGCTACACCTTC	CASSLGTALYGYTF
-	few	TRBV15	TRBJ2-4	TGTGCCACCAGTCGACAAGGACGGAACATTCAGTACTTC	CATSRQGRNIQYF
TRBD2	few	TRBV7-3	TRBJ2-1	TGTGCCAGCAGCTTAGGCGGGGGGGCGAGTAGTGGGGAGCAGTTCTTC	CASSLGGGASSGEQFF
-	-	TRBV5-1	TRBJ1-2	TGCGCCAGCAGCTTGGAGCCAACTACTAACTATGGCTACACCTTC	CASSLEPTTNYGYTF
-	few	TRBV20-1	TRBJ1-6	TGCAGTGCTAGAGACCCAAGAAGGGGGACTAATTCACCCCTCCACTTT	CSARDPRRGTNSPLHF
-	few	TRBV7-2	TRBJ2-3	TGTGCCAGCAGCTTAAATAGGCCTTCAGATACGCAGTATTTT	CASSLNRPSDTQYF
-	-	TRBV24-1	TRBJ2-7	TGTGCCACCGCTCTTGGGGGCGGCGAGCAGTACTTC	CATALGGGEQYF
-	few	TRBV6-1	TRBJ2-5	TGTGCCAGCCTACTGACACGAGAGACCCAGTACTTC	CASLLTRETQYF